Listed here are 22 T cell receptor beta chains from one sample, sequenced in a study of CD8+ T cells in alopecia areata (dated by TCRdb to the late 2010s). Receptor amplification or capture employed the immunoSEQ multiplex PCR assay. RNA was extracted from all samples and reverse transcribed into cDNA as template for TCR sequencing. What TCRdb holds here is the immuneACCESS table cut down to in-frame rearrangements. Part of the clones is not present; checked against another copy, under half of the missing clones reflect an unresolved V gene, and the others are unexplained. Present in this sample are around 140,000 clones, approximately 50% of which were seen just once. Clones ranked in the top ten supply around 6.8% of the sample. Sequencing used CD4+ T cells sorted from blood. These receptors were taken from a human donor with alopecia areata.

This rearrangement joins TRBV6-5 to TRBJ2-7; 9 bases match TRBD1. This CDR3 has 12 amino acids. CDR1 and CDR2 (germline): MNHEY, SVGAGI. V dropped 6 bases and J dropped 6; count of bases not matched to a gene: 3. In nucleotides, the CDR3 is TGTGCCAGCAGGGGGACAGGGTTCGAGCAGTACTTC. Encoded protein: CASRGTGFEQYF.

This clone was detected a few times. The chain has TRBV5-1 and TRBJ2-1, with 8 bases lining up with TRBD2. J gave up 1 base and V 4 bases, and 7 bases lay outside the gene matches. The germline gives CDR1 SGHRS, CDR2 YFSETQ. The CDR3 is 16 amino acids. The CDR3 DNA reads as TGCGCCAGCAGCACCTTAGCGGGATGGTCCTACAATGAGCAGTTCTTC. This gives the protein CASSTLAGWSYNEQFF. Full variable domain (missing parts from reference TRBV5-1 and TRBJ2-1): KAGVTQTPRYLIKTRGQQVTLSCSPISGHRSVSWYQQTPGQGLQFLFEYFSETQRNKGNFPGRFSGRQFSNSRSEMNVSTLELGDSALYLCASSTLAGWSYNEQFFGPGTRLTVL.

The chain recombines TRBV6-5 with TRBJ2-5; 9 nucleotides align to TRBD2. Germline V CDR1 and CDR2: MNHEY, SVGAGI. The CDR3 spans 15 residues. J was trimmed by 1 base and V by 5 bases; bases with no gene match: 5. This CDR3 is CASSSSREGQETQYF. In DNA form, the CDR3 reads TGTGCCAGCAGTAGTTCGCGGGAGGGCCAAGAGACCCAGTACTTC.

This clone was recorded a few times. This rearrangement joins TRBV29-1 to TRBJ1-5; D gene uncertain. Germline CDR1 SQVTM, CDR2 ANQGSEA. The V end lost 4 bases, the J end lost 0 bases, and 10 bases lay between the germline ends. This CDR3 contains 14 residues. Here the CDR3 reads CSVVTSNSNQPQHF. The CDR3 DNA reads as TGCAGCGTTGTAACCAGCAATAGCAATCAGCCCCAGCATTTT.

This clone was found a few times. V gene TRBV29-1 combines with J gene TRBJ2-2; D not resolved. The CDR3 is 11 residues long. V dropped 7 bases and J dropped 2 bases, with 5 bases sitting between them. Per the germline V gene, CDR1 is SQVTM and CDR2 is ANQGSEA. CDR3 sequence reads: CSAGNTGELFF. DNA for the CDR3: TGCAGCGCGGGTAACACCGGGGAGCTGTTTTTT.

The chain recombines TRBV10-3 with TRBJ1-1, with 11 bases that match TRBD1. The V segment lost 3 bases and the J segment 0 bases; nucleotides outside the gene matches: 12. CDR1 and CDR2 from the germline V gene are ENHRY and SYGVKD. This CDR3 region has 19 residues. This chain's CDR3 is CAISDFQRTGGKVNTEAFF. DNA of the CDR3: TGTGCCATCAGTGACTTTCAGCGGACAGGGGGCAAGGTGAACACTGAAGCTTTCTTT.

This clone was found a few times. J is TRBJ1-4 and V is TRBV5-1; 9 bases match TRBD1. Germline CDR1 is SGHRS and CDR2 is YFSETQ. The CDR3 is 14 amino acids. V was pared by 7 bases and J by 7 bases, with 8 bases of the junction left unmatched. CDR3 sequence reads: CASRPGTGSEKLFF. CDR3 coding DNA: TGCGCCAGCCGTCCGGGGACAGGGAGTGAAAAACTGTTTTTT.

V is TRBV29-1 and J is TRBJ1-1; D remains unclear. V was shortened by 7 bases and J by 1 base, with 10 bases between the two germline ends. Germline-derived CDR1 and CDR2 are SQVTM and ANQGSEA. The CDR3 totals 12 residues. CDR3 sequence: CSAPGRNTEAFF. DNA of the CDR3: TGCAGCGCCCCGGGCAGGAACACTGAAGCTTTCTTT.

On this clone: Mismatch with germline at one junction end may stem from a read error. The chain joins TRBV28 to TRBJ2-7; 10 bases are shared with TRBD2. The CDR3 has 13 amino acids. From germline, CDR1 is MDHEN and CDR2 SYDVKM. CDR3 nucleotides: TGTGCCAGCAGCCTAGCGGGAGCCCCTATAGCAGACTTC. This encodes CASSLAGAPIADF.

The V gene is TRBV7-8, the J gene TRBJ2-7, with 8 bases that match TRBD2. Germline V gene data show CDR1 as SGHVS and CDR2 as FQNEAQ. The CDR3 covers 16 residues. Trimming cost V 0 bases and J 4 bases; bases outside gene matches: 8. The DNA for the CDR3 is TGTGCCAGCAGCTTAGCGCTTGGGCTAGCGGGTTACGAGCAGTACTTC. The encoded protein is CASSLALGLAGYEQYF.

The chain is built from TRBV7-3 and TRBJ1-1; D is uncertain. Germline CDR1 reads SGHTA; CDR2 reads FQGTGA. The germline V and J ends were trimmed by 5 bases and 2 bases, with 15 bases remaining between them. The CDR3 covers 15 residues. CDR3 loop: CASSARRELNTEAFF. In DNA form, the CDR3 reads TGTGCCAGCAGCGCTAGGAGGGAGCTAAACACTGAAGCTTTCTTT.

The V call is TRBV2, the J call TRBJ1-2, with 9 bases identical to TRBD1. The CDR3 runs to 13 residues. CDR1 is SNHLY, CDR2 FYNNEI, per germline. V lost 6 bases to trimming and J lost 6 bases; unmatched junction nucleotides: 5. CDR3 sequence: CASRWTGAHGYTF. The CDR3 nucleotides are TGTGCCAGCAGATGGACAGGGGCCCATGGCTACACCTTC.

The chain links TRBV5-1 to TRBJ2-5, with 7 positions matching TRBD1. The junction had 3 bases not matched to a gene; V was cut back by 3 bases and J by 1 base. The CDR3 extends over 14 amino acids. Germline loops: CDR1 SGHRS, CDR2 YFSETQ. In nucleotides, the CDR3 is TGCGCCAGCAGCTCCGGGACAGTCCAAGAGACCCAGTACTTC. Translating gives CASSSGTVQETQYF.

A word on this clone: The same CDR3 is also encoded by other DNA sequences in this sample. The CDR3 is CASSPGYNEQFF. The CDR3, as DNA: TGTGCCAGCTCACCGGGCTACAATGAGCAGTTCTTC. The rearrangement joins TRBV18 to TRBJ2-1; no clear D gene. CDR3 length equals 12 residues. With 3 bases removed from V and 3 bases from J, the gap between germline ends came to 3 bases. CDR1 and CDR2 (germline): KGHSH, LQKENI.

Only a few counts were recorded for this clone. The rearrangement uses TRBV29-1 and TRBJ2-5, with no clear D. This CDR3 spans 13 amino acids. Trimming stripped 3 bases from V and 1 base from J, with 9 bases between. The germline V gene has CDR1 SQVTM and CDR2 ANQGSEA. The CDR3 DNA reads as TGCAGCGTTGATAAGGGCACCCAAGAGACCCAGTACTTC. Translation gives CSVDKGTQETQYF.

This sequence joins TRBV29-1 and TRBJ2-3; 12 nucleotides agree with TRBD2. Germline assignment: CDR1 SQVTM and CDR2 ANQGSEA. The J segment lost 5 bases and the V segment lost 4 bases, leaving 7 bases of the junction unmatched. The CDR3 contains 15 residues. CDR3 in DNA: TGCAGCGTTGGAGAACTAGCGGGAGGTATAGATACGCAGTATTTT. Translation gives CSVGELAGGIDTQYF.

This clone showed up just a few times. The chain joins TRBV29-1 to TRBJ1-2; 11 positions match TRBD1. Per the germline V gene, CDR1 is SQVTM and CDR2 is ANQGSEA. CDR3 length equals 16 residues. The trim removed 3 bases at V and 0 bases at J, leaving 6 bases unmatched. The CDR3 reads CSVDGTGGLANYGYTF. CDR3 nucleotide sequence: TGCAGCGTTGATGGGACAGGGGGTCTAGCTAACTATGGCTACACCTTC.

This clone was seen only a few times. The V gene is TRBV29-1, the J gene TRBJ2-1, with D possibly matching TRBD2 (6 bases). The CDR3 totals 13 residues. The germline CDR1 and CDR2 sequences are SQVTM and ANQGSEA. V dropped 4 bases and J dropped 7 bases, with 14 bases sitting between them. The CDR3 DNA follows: TGCAGCGTTGGCGCGATAGGAGGGAATGAGCAGTTCTTC. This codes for CSVGAIGGNEQFF.

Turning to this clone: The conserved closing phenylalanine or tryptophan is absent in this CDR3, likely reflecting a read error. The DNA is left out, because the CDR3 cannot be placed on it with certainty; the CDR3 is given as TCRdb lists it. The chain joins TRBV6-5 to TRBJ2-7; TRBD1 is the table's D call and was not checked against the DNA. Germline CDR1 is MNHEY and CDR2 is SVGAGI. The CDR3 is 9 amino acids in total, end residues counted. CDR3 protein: CASSISSWP.

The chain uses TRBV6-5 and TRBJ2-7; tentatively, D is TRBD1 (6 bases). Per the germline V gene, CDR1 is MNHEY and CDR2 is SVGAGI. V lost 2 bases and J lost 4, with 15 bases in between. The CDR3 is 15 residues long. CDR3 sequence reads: CASSYQQGLVYEQYF. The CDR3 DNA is TGTGCCAGCAGTTACCAGCAGGGGTTGGTATACGAGCAGTACTTC.

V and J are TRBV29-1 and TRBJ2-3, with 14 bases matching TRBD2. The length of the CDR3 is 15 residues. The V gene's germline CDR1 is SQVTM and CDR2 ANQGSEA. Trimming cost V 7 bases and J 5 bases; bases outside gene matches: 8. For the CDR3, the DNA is TGCAGCGGTAAGGGACTAGCGGGAGTGGGAGATACGCAGTATTTT. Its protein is CSGKGLAGVGDTQYF.

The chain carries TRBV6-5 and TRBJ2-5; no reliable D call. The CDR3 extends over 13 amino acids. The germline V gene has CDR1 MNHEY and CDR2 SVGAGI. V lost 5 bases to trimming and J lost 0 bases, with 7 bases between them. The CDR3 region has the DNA TGTGCCAGCAGTGGGTCTTACCAAGAGACCCAGTACTTC. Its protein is CASSGSYQETQYF.